This TCR beta chain was identified in a study of T-cell memory formation after mild COVID-19. Whole-study context: Largely, TCR clusters stayed within a single donor. Study-level points and caveats: Pre-infection memory already had some responding clones, implying cross-reactive memory joined.

TCRdb passed the 5' RACE reads through MiXCR, listing each CDR3 protein once. Among approximately 250,000 distinct CDR3 sequences listed, around 15% were seen once. This CDR3 contains 13 residues. Unmatched junction bases numbered 8, after V lost 9 bases and J lost 3 bases. Germline CDR1 reads MNHNS; CDR2 reads SASEGT. This clonotype was counted only a few times. The antigen is not known. J is TRBJ2-7 and V is TRBV6-1, with 7 bases identical to TRBD1. The sequence was obtained from a man between 18 and 29 years old who had mild COVID-19 (a few samples of this study predate the infection). Cell type and time point are not known. The sequenced sample was PBMCs or a T cell subset sorted from them (not recorded which). CDR3 loop: CARSPGQLYEQYF. The CDR3 DNA sequence: TGTGCCAGATCCCCGGGACAGCTCTACGAGCAGTACTTC.